Detailed here is one T cell receptor beta chain. Its specificity is not known. The PCR had 60 Vbeta and 13 Jbeta primers. The repertoire was sequenced with immunoSEQ multiplex PCR; TCRdb's copy has only in-frame clones and lacks some. The profile covers roughly 170,000 clones, with 60% to 85% appearing a single time and 0.6% to 0.9% taken by the ten largest. The CDR3 runs to 16 residues. V lost 4 bases and J lost 4, with 16 bases in between. From germline, CDR1 is MGHRA and CDR2 YSYEKL. The record originates from a study of cytomegalovirus exposure and HLA in healthy donors. Findings and caveats of the study: Per a prior analysis, the majority of TCR beta V segments were productive roughly 87% or roughly 30% of the time.

The sequenced sample consisted of PBMCs. The receptor was derived from a female donor in good health and CMV-seronegative. This chain uses TRBV4-1 with TRBJ2-2, with D perhaps TRBD2 (6 bases). The CDR3 is CASSRDWTWATGELFF. The CDR3 coding sequence is TGCGCCAGCAGCCGGGACTGGACCTGGGCCACCGGGGAGCTGTTTTTT.